The clone carrying this TCR beta chain has only one observation. This sample is part of a study of blood T cell repertoires in COVID-19. For the study at large: Whether acute or convalescent, the COVID-19 samples came from the United States, Italy and Spain. Sample material is recorded as cDNA or gDNA derived from T cells, B-cell-depleted T cells, or PBMCs.

Original handling: Reference gene primer amplification gave estimated nucleated cell counts. The assay was immunoSEQ multiplex PCR, and TCRdb's table has in-frame clones only and misses some. Clone size and the V and J calls come from that table; the DNA yielded D and trimming. Found here are 85,000 or so clones, over 90% of them singletons; the top ten hold less than 5%. The germline CDR1 and CDR2 sequences are LNHDA and SQIVND (reference sequence). The CDR3 runs 14 residues. V was trimmed by 2 bases and J by 4 bases, leaving 9 bases between them. The sequence was obtained from a human donor with active COVID-19. The donor label of this sample is uncertain. The gene calls are TRBV19 and TRBJ2-1, with D perhaps TRBD1 (6 bases). The sample was peripheral blood. The CDR3 DNA is TGTGCCAGTAGTATACCAGGGGTTTACAATGAGCAGTTCTTC. This translates into CASSIPGVYNEQFF. Looking up the rest from reference TRBV19 and TRBJ2-1 gives the full variable domain: DGGITQSPKYLFRKEGQNVTLSCEQNLNHDAMYWYRQDPGQGLRLIYYSQIVNDFQKGDIAEGYSVSREKKESFPLTVTSAQKNPTAFYLCASSIPGVYNEQFFGPGTRLTVL.